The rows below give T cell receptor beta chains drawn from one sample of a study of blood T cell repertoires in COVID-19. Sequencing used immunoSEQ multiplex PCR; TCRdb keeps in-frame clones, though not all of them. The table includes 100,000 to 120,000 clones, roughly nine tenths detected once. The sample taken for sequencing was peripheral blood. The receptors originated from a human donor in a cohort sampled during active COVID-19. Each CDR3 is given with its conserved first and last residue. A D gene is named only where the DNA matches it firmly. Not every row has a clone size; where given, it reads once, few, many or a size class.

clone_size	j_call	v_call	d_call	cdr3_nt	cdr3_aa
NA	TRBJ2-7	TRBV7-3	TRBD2	TGTGCCAGCAGCTTAAGCCCGGGACTATCCTACGAGCAGTACTTC	CASSLSPGLSYEQYF
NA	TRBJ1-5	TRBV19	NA	TGTGCCAGTAATAGCAAAGTTCAGGGTCAGCCCCAGCATTTT	CASNSKVQGQPQHF
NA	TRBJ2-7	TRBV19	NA	TGTGCCAGTAGTATCTCCAACATTGGCTCCTACGAGCAGTACTTC	CASSISNIGSYEQYF
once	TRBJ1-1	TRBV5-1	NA	TGCGCCAGCAGCTTGGCCTTCCCCCCTGAAGCTTTCTTT	CASSLAFPPEAFF
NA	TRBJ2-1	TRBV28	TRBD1	TGTGCCAGCAGAAGGGGACAGAACGCCATCTACGGTGAGCAGTTCTTC	CASRRGQNAIYGEQFF
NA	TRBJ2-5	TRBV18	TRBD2	TGTGCCAGCTCAAGCGGACTAGCGGGACAAGAGACCCAGTACTTC	CASSSGLAGQETQYF
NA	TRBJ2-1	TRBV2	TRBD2	TGTGCCAGCACGCCAGAGCGGGGGGACTACAATGAGCAGTTCTTC	CASTPERGDYNEQFF
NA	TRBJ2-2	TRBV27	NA	TGTGCCAGCAGTTGGTTGGCCACCGGGGAGCTGTTTTTT	CASSWLATGELFF
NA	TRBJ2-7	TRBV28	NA	TGTGCCAGCAGTGTAACCTACGAGCAGTACTTC	CASSVTYEQYF
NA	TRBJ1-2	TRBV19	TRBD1	TGTGCCAGTAGTGTATCTACCGGGACAGTAAGGAGTGGCTACACCTTC	CASSVSTGTVRSGYTF
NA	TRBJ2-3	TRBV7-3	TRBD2	TGTGCCAGCAGCCCCCCGAGGGACTATACTAGCACAGATACGCAGTATTTT	CASSPPRDYTSTDTQYF
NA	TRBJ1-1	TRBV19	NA	TGTGCCAGTAGTATGTCGTCAGGACACATGAACACTGAAGCTTTCTTT	CASSMSSGHMNTEAFF
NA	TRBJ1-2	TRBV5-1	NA	TGCGCCAGCAGCCCGCCGGGGGGGGTTAATGGCTACACCTTC	CASSPPGGVNGYTF
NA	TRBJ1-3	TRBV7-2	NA	TGTGCCAGCAGCCTCCGGGACTCTGGAAACACCATATATTTT	CASSLRDSGNTIYF
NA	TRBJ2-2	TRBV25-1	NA	TGTGCCAGCTCTCACACCGGGGAGCTGTTTTTT	CASSHTGELFF
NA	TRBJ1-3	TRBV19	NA	TGTGCCAGTAGTATTCCAGGCTCTGGAAACACCATATATTTT	CASSIPGSGNTIYF
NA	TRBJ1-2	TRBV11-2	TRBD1	TGTGCCAGCAGCTCCTTAGCCAAACGACAGGGAATGCACTATGGCTACACCTTC	CASSSLAKRQGMHYGYTF
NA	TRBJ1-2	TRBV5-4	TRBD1	TGTGCCAGCAGCTTGGGTCAGGGGGCGGATAACTATGGCTACACCTTC	CASSLGQGADNYGYTF
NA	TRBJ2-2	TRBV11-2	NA	TGTGCCAGCAGCTTCCACCGGACCGGGGAGCTGTTTTTT	CASSFHRTGELFF
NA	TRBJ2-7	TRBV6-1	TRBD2	TGTGCCAGCAGTCAAGCCGGGGGGGTCTACGAGCAGTACTTC	CASSQAGGVYEQYF
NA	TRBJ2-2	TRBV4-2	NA	TGTGCCAGCAGCCAAGACAGTCTCGCGAACACCGGGGAGCTGTTTTTT	CASSQDSLANTGELFF
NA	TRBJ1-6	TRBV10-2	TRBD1	TGCGCCAGCAGTGCCAGGGGGCGTTTGTGGAATTCACCCCTCCACTTT	CASSARGRLWNSPLHF
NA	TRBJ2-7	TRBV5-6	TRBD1	TGTGCCAGCAGCGCCGGGACAGCCTACGAGCAGTACTTC	CASSAGTAYEQYF
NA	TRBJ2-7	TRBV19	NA	TGTGCCAGTAGTATGAGATTAGCGGCCCTCTCCTACGAGCAGTACTTC	CASSMRLAALSYEQYF
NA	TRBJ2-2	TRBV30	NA	TGTGCCTGGAGTGTACCGGGTACCGGGGAGCTGTTTTTT	CAWSVPGTGELFF
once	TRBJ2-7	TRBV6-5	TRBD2	TGTGCCAGCAGTTACTCTGTGGCGGGAGACTACGAGCAGTACTTC	CASSYSVAGDYEQYF